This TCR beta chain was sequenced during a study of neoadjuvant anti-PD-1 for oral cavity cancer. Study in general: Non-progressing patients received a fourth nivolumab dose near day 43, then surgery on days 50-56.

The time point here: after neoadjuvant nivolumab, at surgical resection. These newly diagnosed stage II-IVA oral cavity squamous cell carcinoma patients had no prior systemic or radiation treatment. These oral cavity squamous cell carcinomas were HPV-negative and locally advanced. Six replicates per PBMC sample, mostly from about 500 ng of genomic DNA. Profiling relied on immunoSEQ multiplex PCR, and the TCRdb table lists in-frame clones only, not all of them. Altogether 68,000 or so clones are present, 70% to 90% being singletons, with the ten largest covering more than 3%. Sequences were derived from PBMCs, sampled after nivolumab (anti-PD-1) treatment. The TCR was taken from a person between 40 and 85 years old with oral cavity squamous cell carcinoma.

The CDR3 DNA reads as TGCGCCAGCAGCCAAGATGAACAGACATTAAATGGCTACACCTTC. Translating gives CASSQDEQTLNGYTF. The V and J genes are TRBV4-1 and TRBJ1-2; no clear D. In germline, CDR1 is MGHRA, CDR2 YSYEKL. Trimming shortened V by 0 bases and J by 6 bases, and 14 bases separated the two germline ends. The CDR3 covers 15 residues.